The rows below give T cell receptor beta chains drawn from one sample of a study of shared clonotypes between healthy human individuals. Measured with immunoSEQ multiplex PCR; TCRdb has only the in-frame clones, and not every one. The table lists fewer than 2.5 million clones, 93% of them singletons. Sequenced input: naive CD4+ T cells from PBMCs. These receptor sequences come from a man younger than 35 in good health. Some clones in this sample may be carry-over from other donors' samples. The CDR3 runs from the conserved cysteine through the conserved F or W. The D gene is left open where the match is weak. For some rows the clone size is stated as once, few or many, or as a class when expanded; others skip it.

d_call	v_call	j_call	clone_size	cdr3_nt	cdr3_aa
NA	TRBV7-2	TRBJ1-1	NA	TGTGCCAGCAGCTTAGTCTCCCGGCGGGCCCAGAACACTGAAGCTTTCTTT	CASSLVSRRAQNTEAFF
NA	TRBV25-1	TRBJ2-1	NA	TGTGCCAGCAGTGAGAGCCCGGCCAGCCATACGGCTGAGCAGTTCTTC	CASSESPASHTAEQFF
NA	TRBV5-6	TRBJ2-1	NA	TGTGCCAGCAGCCCACGAGGTGTGCGCGAGCAGTTCTTC	CASSPRGVREQFF
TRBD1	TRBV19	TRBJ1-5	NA	TGTGCCAGTAGTATAGGGCCCGGGGGGACAGGGCGGCAGCCCCAGCATTTT	CASSIGPGGTGRQPQHF
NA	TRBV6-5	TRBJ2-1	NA	TGTGCCAGCAGTTACGAGAGGGGGAATGAGCAGTTCTTC	CASSYERGNEQFF
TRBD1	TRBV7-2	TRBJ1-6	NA	TGTGCCAGCAGCTCAGACAGGGCGGGCAATTCACCCCTCCACTTT	CASSSDRAGNSPLHF
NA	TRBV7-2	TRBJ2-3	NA	TGTGCCAGCAGCATAACCGGGACTTTCACAGATACGCAGTATTTT	CASSITGTFTDTQYF
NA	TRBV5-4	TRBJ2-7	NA	TGTGCCAGCAGCTTGGACAGATCCTACGAGCAGTACTTC	CASSLDRSYEQYF
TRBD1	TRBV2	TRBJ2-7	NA	TGTGCCAGCAGTCTCGGACAGGGGGCTAGGGAGCAGTACTTC	CASSLGQGAREQYF
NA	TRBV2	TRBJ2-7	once	TGTGCGGGAGGGGGACTACGGCGAGACGAGCAGTACTTC	CAGGGLRRDEQYF
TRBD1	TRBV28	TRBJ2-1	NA	TGTGCCAGCGGGACAGCCTACAATGAGCAGTTCTTC	CASGTAYNEQFF
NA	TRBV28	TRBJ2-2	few	TGTGCCAGCAGTTTTGGGGCCGGGGAGCTGTTTTTT	CASSFGAGELFF
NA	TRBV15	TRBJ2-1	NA	TGTGCCACCAGCAGTGGTGGCTACAATGAGCAGTTCTTC	CATSSGGYNEQFF
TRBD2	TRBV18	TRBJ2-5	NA	TGTGCCAGCTCACCCCCCGGGGGACTAGCGGGAGTTGAGACCCAGTACTTC	CASSPPGGLAGVETQYF
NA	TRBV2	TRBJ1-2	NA	TGTGCCAGCAGTGAAGTAAAGGGCTACATGAGGGGTCACGGGGGCTACACCTTC	CASSEVKGYMRGHGGYTF
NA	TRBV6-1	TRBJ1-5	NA	TGTGCCAGCAGTGTAAGACTCGGAAATCAGCCCCAGCATTTT	CASSVRLGNQPQHF
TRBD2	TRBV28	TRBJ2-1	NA	TGTGCCAGCAGTTTAATCGGGAGGAGCAATGAGCAGTTCTTC	CASSLIGRSNEQFF
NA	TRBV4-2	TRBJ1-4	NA	TGTGCCAGCAGCCAGACCCCCGGGGGTACTAATGAAAAACTGTTTTTT	CASSQTPGGTNEKLFF
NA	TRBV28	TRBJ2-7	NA	TGTGCCAGCAGTTTAGGGGGTTCGACCTCCTACGAGCAGTACTTC	CASSLGGSTSYEQYF
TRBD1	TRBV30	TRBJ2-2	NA	TGTGCCTGGAGTCCGGGACAGACCACCGGGGAGCTGTTTTTT	CAWSPGQTTGELFF